Listed below are T cell receptor beta chains from one sample, sequenced in a study of cytomegalovirus exposure and HLA in healthy donors. Assay used: immunoSEQ multiplex PCR; TCRdb lists only in-frame clones, some missing. This sample yields roughly 260,000 clones, of which about 83% are seen a single time; more than 1.5% belongs to the top ten. Sequenced material: PBMCs. These receptors came from a woman in her thirties or forties in good health and CMV-seropositive. CDR3s include the opening cysteine and the closing phenylalanine or tryptophan. Each record gives: V gene, J gene, CDR3 protein.

v_gene: TRBV29-1; j_gene: TRBJ2-3; CDR3aa: CSALGTSGPTDTQYF
v_gene: TRBV6-1; j_gene: TRBJ2-7; CDR3aa: CASTVDRARYEQYF
v_gene: TRBV6-6; j_gene: TRBJ2-7; CDR3aa: CASRATGTGGAFEQYF
v_gene: TRBV7-2; j_gene: TRBJ2-7; CDR3aa: CASSSIAGAEQYF
v_gene: TRBV19; j_gene: TRBJ2-1; CDR3aa: CASTPDRGPYNEQFF
v_gene: TRBV19; j_gene: TRBJ2-2; CDR3aa: CASSSGLAGRTGELFF
v_gene: TRBV5-1; j_gene: TRBJ2-1; CDR3aa: CASSLRTEVYNEQFF
v_gene: TRBV25-1; j_gene: TRBJ2-7; CDR3aa: CASSESFLCYEQYF
v_gene: TRBV28; j_gene: TRBJ1-2; CDR3aa: CASRGTGGGGYTF
v_gene: TRBV18; j_gene: TRBJ2-2; CDR3aa: CASSPPGLNTGELFF
v_gene: TRBV19; j_gene: TRBJ1-1; CDR3aa: CASSADRLNTEAFF
v_gene: TRBV28; j_gene: TRBJ1-3; CDR3aa: CASSPTRAQGSGNTIYF
v_gene: TRBV11-3; j_gene: TRBJ2-7; CDR3aa: CASSHTTREQYF
v_gene: TRBV5-1; j_gene: TRBJ2-1; CDR3aa: CASSSVWEEQFF
v_gene: TRBV5-4; j_gene: TRBJ2-2; CDR3aa: CASSLFKRGIGNTGELFF
v_gene: TRBV28; j_gene: TRBJ1-2; CDR3aa: CASSFSRDGYTF
v_gene: TRBV4-1; j_gene: TRBJ1-6; CDR3aa: CASSQEARVNSPLHF
v_gene: TRBV27; j_gene: TRBJ2-1; CDR3aa: CASSQREGRDEQFF
v_gene: TRBV9; j_gene: TRBJ2-1; CDR3aa: CASSVASTSGSGDNEQFF
v_gene: TRBV9; j_gene: TRBJ1-4; CDR3aa: CASSGRGREKLFF
v_gene: TRBV7-9; j_gene: TRBJ2-1; CDR3aa: CASSPYNEQFF
v_gene: TRBV7-3; j_gene: TRBJ2-7; CDR3aa: CASSLYEQYF
v_gene: TRBV30; j_gene: TRBJ2-7; CDR3aa: CAWSIGVSHEQYF
v_gene: TRBV7-2; j_gene: TRBJ1-1; CDR3aa: CASSLLVNTEAFF
v_gene: TRBV7-2; j_gene: TRBJ2-1; CDR3aa: CASSLSGEQFF
v_gene: TRBV19; j_gene: TRBJ1-4; CDR3aa: CASRPGGTTNEKLFF
v_gene: TRBV30; j_gene: TRBJ2-5; CDR3aa: CAWSVVRTSGGQETQYF
v_gene: TRBV11-3; j_gene: TRBJ1-1; CDR3aa: CASSLGAGHTEAFF
v_gene: TRBV29-1; j_gene: TRBJ1-1; CDR3aa: CSAGTGYTEAFF
v_gene: TRBV30; j_gene: TRBJ2-7; CDR3aa: CAWSVLRDKYEQYF
v_gene: TRBV27; j_gene: TRBJ2-1; CDR3aa: CASSLVGGNEQFF
v_gene: TRBV19; j_gene: TRBJ1-2; CDR3aa: CASSTSGGIYGYTF
v_gene: TRBV29-1; j_gene: TRBJ2-3; CDR3aa: CSARLLTDTQYF